The next 6 T cell receptor beta chains were all read from a single sample in a study of cytomegalovirus exposure and HLA in healthy donors. This PCR relied on a set of 60 Vbeta primers and 13 Jbeta primers. Libraries were prepared by immunoSEQ multiplex PCR; TCRdb keeps only in-frame clonotypes and omits some of them. This sample contains 100,000 to 150,000 clones. The sequenced sample was PBMCs. Receptors originate from a man aged 25-40 years in good health and CMV-seronegative.

This sequence joins TRBV7-9 and TRBJ2-7; D is undetermined. The CDR3 covers 12 residues. CDR1 and CDR2 (germline): SEHNR, FQNEAQ (reference sequence). V lost 6 bases, J lost 6 bases, and 12 bases lay in between. The CDR3 spells CASSSYISEQYF. CDR3 nucleotide sequence: TGTGCCAGCAGTTCCTATATTTCCGAGCAGTACTTC.

The J gene is TRBJ1-5, the V gene TRBV7-2; tentatively, D is TRBD1 (5 bases). The germline V gene encodes CDR1 SGHTA and CDR2 FQGNSA. This CDR3 spans 14 amino acids. Trimming removed 5 bases at V and 9 bases at J, with 17 bases between. CDR3 in DNA: TGTGCCAGCAGCCTAGACAGCAGCTCGTGGCCCCAGCATTTT. It encodes CASSLDSSSWPQHF.

The rearrangement joins TRBV19 to TRBJ2-5; TRBD1 matches 9 bases. The CDR3 covers 15 residues. V was clipped by 5 bases and J by 4 bases; unmatched bases: 8. Per the germline V gene, CDR1 is LNHDA and CDR2 is SQIVND (reference sequence). Here the CDR3 DNA reads TGTGCCAGTAGTCTGGGGACAGGGCTGGGAGAGACCCAGTACTTC. Its translation: CASSLGTGLGETQYF.

CDR3 protein: CASSFLAGNTYNEQFF. CDR3 DNA: TGTGCCAGCAGTTTCCTCGCGGGAAACACCTACAATGAGCAGTTCTTC. V gene TRBV28 combines with J gene TRBJ2-1; D is possibly TRBD2 (6 bases). This CDR3 region has 16 residues. Germline CDR1 reads MDHEN; CDR2 reads SYDVKM. Trimming took off 3 bases at V and 2 bases at J, with 14 bases between the two ends.

This sequence joins TRBV11-3 and TRBJ2-1, with D possibly being TRBD1 (6 bases). Trimming shortened V by 3 bases and J by 4 bases, and 7 bases separated the two germline ends. This CDR3 region has 13 residues. Germline-derived CDR1 and CDR2 are SGHNT and YENEEA. The CDR3 loop is CASSLGTYNEQFF. CDR3 sequence (DNA): TGTGCCAGCAGCTTGGGGACATACAATGAGCAGTTCTTC.

The gene calls are TRBV4-3 and TRBJ2-7, with a weak D call TRBD1 (5 bases). The CDR3 covers 16 residues. The V gene's germline CDR1 is LGHNA and CDR2 YSLEER. Trimming cost V 0 bases and J 2 bases, with 14 bases left between them. DNA of the CDR3: TGCGCCAGCAGCCAAGACAGGGCTTTGGCCGCCTACGAGCAGTACTTC. It specifies CASSQDRALAAYEQYF.